The rows below give T cell receptor beta chains drawn from one sample of a study of blood T cell repertoires in COVID-19. Method: immunoSEQ multiplex PCR; TCRdb's copy keeps in-frame clones and lacks some. The sample gives fewer than 85,000 clones, approximately 90% of which show up once; 4% to 5.5% is in the top ten. The sample consisted of peripheral blood. These receptors all come from a man in his fifties with active COVID-19. Both conserved end residues are part of each CDR3. Fields, in order: V gene, clone size, D gene, J gene, CDR3 protein, CDR3 DNA. D genes are given only for firm matches. Size is omitted from some rows. Given values are once, few, many or a class for expanded clones.

V: TRBV5-5; size: once; D: -; J: TRBJ2-7; CDR3: CASSFSNGIYEQYF; DNA: TGTGCCAGCAGCTTTTCAAACGGGATCTACGAGCAGTACTTC
V: TRBV28; size: -; D: -; J: TRBJ2-7; CDR3: CASSPAGSVYEQYF; DNA: TGTGCCAGCAGCCCTGCAGGGTCCGTCTACGAGCAGTACTTC
V: TRBV28; size: -; D: -; J: TRBJ1-2; CDR3: CASFGAGAEGYTF; DNA: TGTGCCAGTTTTGGGGCAGGGGCGGAGGGCTACACCTTC
V: TRBV28; size: -; D: -; J: TRBJ1-2; CDR3: CASSLAGAGIYGYTF; DNA: TGTGCCAGCAGTTTAGCGGGGGCCGGGATCTATGGCTACACCTTC
V: TRBV24-1; size: -; D: TRBD2; J: TRBJ2-1; CDR3: CATSDLYRGLAGGNGEQFF; DNA: TGTGCCACCAGTGATTTATACAGGGGACTAGCGGGAGGAAATGGTGAGCAGTTCTTC
V: TRBV13; size: once; D: TRBD2; J: TRBJ2-1; CDR3: CASSSGLAGLPVRNEQFF; DNA: TGTGCCAGCAGCTCGGGACTAGCGGGATTGCCCGTAAGAAATGAGCAGTTCTTC
V: TRBV12-3/TRBV12-4; size: -; D: -; J: TRBJ2-7; CDR3: CASSPTDYEQYF; DNA: TGTGCCAGCAGCCCGACAGATTACGAGCAGTACTTC
V: TRBV6-2/TRBV6-3; size: -; D: TRBD1; J: TRBJ2-2; CDR3: CASSSQGAITGELFF; DNA: TGTGCCAGCAGTTCGCAGGGGGCGATAACCGGGGAGCTGTTTTTT
V: TRBV4-2; size: -; D: TRBD2; J: TRBJ2-3; CDR3: CASSQTSGGAGDTQYF; DNA: TGTGCCAGCAGCCAGACTAGCGGGGGGGCGGGAGATACGCAGTATTTT
V: TRBV5-6; size: -; D: TRBD1; J: TRBJ1-4; CDR3: CASSWDRNEKLFF; DNA: TGTGCCAGCAGCTGGGACAGAAATGAAAAACTGTTTTTT
V: TRBV18; size: -; D: TRBD2; J: TRBJ2-7; CDR3: CASSPPGAGGQQYF; DNA: TGTGCCAGCTCACCACCCGGGGCGGGGGGCCAGCAGTACTTC
V: TRBV7-9; size: once; D: TRBD2; J: TRBJ2-1; CDR3: CASSQGLAGARSYNEQFF; DNA: TGTGCCAGCAGCCAGGGACTAGCGGGAGCTAGGTCCTACAATGAGCAGTTCTTC
V: TRBV20-1; size: -; D: TRBD2; J: TRBJ2-1; CDR3: CSASKGGPSAYNEQFF; DNA: TGCAGTGCTAGTAAGGGAGGGCCTTCAGCATACAATGAGCAGTTCTTC
V: TRBV7-6; size: -; D: TRBD2; J: TRBJ2-1; CDR3: CASSLVGGGAVAEQFF; DNA: TGTGCCAGCAGCTTAGTTGGCGGGGGGGCAGTAGCTGAGCAGTTCTTC
V: TRBV6-6; size: -; D: -; J: TRBJ2-5; CDR3: CASSYSASSPETQYF; DNA: TGTGCCAGCAGTTACTCTGCTAGCAGCCCAGAGACCCAGTACTTC
V: TRBV30; size: -; D: -; J: TRBJ1-4; CDR3: CACQGATNEKLFF; DNA: TGTGCCTGCCAGGGTGCAACTAATGAAAAACTGTTTTTT
V: TRBV4-1; size: -; D: TRBD2; J: TRBJ2-5; CDR3: CASSPGTSKETQYF; DNA: TGCGCCAGCAGCCCTGGGACTAGCAAGGAGACCCAGTACTTC
V: TRBV18; size: -; D: -; J: TRBJ1-3; CDR3: CASSPGTGFSSGNTIYF; DNA: TGTGCCAGCTCACCAGGAACAGGATTCAGCTCTGGAAACACCATATATTTT
V: TRBV29-1; size: -; D: TRBD1; J: TRBJ2-1; CDR3: CSGTGAIPSYNEQFF; DNA: TGCAGCGGGACAGGGGCGATCCCCTCCTACAATGAGCAGTTCTTC
V: TRBV2; size: -; D: -; J: TRBJ2-5; CDR3: CASSVQGIQETQYF; DNA: TGTGCCAGCAGTGTCCAGGGTATACAAGAGACCCAGTACTTC
V: TRBV27; size: -; D: -; J: TRBJ2-7; CDR3: CASSSDSYEQYF; DNA: TGTGCCAGCAGTTCCGACAGCTACGAGCAGTACTTC
V: TRBV19; size: -; D: -; J: TRBJ2-1; CDR3: CASSIVGRGSNEQFF; DNA: TGTGCCAGTAGTATTGTTGGGAGAGGTTCTAATGAGCAGTTCTTC
V: TRBV19; size: -; D: TRBD2; J: TRBJ2-1; CDR3: CASSIKLAGGPEQFF; DNA: TGTGCCAGTAGTATAAAACTAGCGGGAGGGCCGGAGCAGTTCTTC
V: TRBV6-6; size: -; D: TRBD1; J: TRBJ1-5; CDR3: CASSATGVSVPQHF; DNA: TGTGCCAGCAGTGCCACAGGGGTGAGTGTGCCCCAGCATTTT
V: TRBV19; size: -; D: TRBD1; J: TRBJ1-1; CDR3: CASSIQGQKNTEAFF; DNA: TGTGCCAGTAGTATTCAGGGACAGAAGAACACTGAAGCTTTCTTT
V: TRBV27; size: -; D: -; J: TRBJ1-1; CDR3: CASRQGDRPEAFF; DNA: TGTGCCAGCAGACAGGGTGATAGGCCTGAAGCTTTCTTT
V: TRBV27; size: -; D: TRBD2; J: TRBJ2-2; CDR3: CASRSLTSGGFSGELFF; DNA: TGTGCCAGCAGGAGTCTAACTAGCGGGGGCTTCTCCGGGGAGCTGTTTTTT
V: TRBV7-6; size: -; D: TRBD1; J: TRBJ1-3; CDR3: CASSRTGGTSGNTIYF; DNA: TGTGCCAGCAGCCGAACAGGGGGTACCTCTGGAAACACCATATATTTT
V: TRBV5-1; size: -; D: -; J: TRBJ2-2; CDR3: CASSLSPGQRTGELFF; DNA: TGCGCCAGCAGCTTATCTCCGGGACAAAGGACCGGGGAGCTGTTTTTT
V: TRBV14; size: -; D: TRBD1; J: TRBJ2-7; CDR3: CASSARDRGSEQYF; DNA: TGTGCCAGCAGCGCCCGGGACAGGGGGTCCGAGCAGTACTTC
V: TRBV5-6; size: -; D: -; J: TRBJ1-6; CDR3: CASSFQGTLHF; DNA: TGTGCCAGCAGCTTCCAGGGAACCCTCCACTTT
V: TRBV7-8; size: -; D: TRBD2; J: TRBJ2-7; CDR3: CASSWRLFRTGTSADYEQYF; DNA: TGTGCCAGCAGCTGGCGACTCTTTAGGACCGGGACTAGCGCGGACTACGAGCAGTACTTC